This T cell receptor (beta chain) stems from a study of T cells in Graves' hyperthyroidism and ophthalmopathy. Amplification of TCR beta CDR3 regions was performed using RNA transcripts as template. The HTBI set primed first-round TCR CDR3 RT-PCR. A single record per CDR3 protein comes from TCRdb applying MiXCR to the multiplex PCR reads. The sample records approximately 490,000 distinct CDR3 sequences, roughly 23% being singletons. This CDR3 region has 14 residues. Trimming left V 5 bases short and J 6 bases short, with 17 bases between. CDR1 and CDR2 (germline): MNHEY, SVGEGT. Diagnosis rested on symptoms, serum thyroxine and TRAb, thyroid ultrasound, and orbital computed tomography. PBMCs came from around 10 ml fresh peripheral blood. Whole-study findings and limits: In the blood, most expanded thyroid clonotypes above 0.001 appeared as well. Median prediction lead before ophthalmopathy onset was 6.5 months with the model.

As for this clonotype: Its matching antigen is unknown.

This clonotype was obtained from a woman in her sixties or seventies with Graves' ophthalmopathy. The genes are TRBV6-2 or TRBV6-3 and TRBJ2-7, with D perhaps matching TRBD2 (5 bases). The sequencing sample was made of blood. The CDR3 DNA reads as TGTGCCAGCAGTCGGGCAGATTATCGGGGCGAGCAGTACTTC. This sequence encodes CASSRADYRGEQYF.